This T cell receptor (beta chain) was sequenced in a study of shared clonotypes between healthy human individuals. Findings of the study overall: Clonotype sharing levels among donors were expected to vary with sequencing depth.

In regard to this clone: The antigen remains undetermined.

Germline V lookup: CDR1 MGHRA, CDR2 YSYEKL. This CDR3 region has 14 residues. Trimming removed 0 bases at V and 5 bases at J, with 11 bases between. Profiled with immunoSEQ multiplex PCR; TCRdb holds only in-frame clones, not every one. The sample lists about 490,000 clones, 76% occurring once. The chain employs TRBV4-1 and TRBJ2-7, with a possible D match to TRBD2 (5 bases). The sample comprised PBMCs. The sequence came from a woman aged 40 to 50 in good health. Some clones in this sample may be carry-over from other donors' samples. The CDR3 coding sequence is TGCGCCAGCAGCCAAGAGGGAGTGACCCACGAGCAGTACTTC. Translation gives CASSQEGVTHEQYF.